This T cell receptor beta chain appears in the sequencing data of a study of blood T cell repertoires in COVID-19. Trimming took 6 bases from V and 2 from J; bases not matched to a gene: 5. CDR3 length: 15 amino acids. CDR1 MNHEY and CDR2 SVGAGI come from the germline V gene. Authors' analysis steps: Amplification of reference gene primers was used by the study to estimate nucleated cell counts. Using immunoSEQ multiplex PCR, the repertoire was profiled, and TCRdb retains in-frame clones only, with some absent. V, J and clone size were drawn from that table, and D and trimming were deduced from the DNA. The sample yields about 280,000 clones, around 93% seen once. The participants were between about 18 and 90 years old and came from under 25 US areas.

The gene calls are TRBV6-5 and TRBJ1-5; 9 bases match TRBD1. The sample taken for sequencing was PBMCs or T cells enriched from blood (not recorded which). The clonotype comes from a man between 40 and 49 years old who had been exposed to COVID-19. CDR3 nucleotides: TGTGCCAGCAGGTGGGGACAGGGAGGCAATCAGCCCCAGCATTTT. This sequence encodes CASRWGQGGNQPQHF.